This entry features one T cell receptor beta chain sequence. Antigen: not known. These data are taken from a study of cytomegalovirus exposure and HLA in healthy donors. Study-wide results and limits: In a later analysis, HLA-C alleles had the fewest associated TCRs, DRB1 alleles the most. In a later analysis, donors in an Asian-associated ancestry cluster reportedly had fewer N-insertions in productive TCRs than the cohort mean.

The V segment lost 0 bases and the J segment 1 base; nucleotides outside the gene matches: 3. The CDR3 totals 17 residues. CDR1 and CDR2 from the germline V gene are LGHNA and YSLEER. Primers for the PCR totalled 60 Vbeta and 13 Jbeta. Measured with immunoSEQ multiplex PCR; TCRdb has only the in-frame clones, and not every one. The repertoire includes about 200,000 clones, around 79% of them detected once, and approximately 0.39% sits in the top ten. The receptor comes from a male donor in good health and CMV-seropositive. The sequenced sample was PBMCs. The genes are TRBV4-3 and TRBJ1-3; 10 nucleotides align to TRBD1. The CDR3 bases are TGCGCCAGCAGCCAAGAATGGACAGGGGGGTCTGGAAACACCATATATTTT. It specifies CASSQEWTGGSGNTIYF.